This entry lists 13 T cell receptor beta chains sequenced from one sample in a study of cytomegalovirus exposure and HLA in healthy donors. This PCR relied on a set of 60 Vbeta primers and 13 Jbeta primers. The table came from immunoSEQ multiplex PCR; TCRdb's copy has only in-frame clones and leaves some out. This sample has about 150,000 clones; approximately 81% occur once, and the top ten carry 2% to 2.5%. Sequenced material: PBMCs. The receptors here all came from a woman between 18 and 29 years old in good health and CMV-seronegative.

The chain links TRBV25-1 to TRBJ1-4, with 8 bases aligning to TRBD1. CDR1 and CDR2 (germline): MGHDK, SYGVNS. J lost 8 bases, V lost 5 bases, and 10 bases had no gene match. The CDR3 covers 15 residues. The chain's CDR3 is CASSILTGVREKLFF. CDR3 DNA sequence: TGTGCCAGCAGTATATTGACAGGGGTAAGGGAAAAACTGTTTTTT.

In nucleotides, the CDR3 is TGTGCCATCAGTGCTAGCATCAGTATGGGAGATACGCAGTATTTT. It specifies CAISASISMGDTQYF. The chain couples TRBV10-3 to TRBJ2-3, with a weak D call TRBD2 (5 bases). CDR1 ENHRY and CDR2 SYGVKD come from the germline V gene. The V and J ends lost 4 bases and 5 bases respectively, with 16 bases between them. CDR3 size: 15 residues.

This chain uses TRBV25-1 with TRBJ2-7; no clear D gene. Trimming left V 1 base short and J 1 base short, with 8 bases between. This CDR3 is built from 14 residues. Germline lookup yields CDR1 MGHDK and CDR2 SYGVNS. In DNA form, the CDR3 reads TGTGCCAGCAGTGAATTCCAGTCATCCTACGAGCAGTACTTC. This codes for CASSEFQSSYEQYF.

This clone appeared a single time. Here the CDR3 reads CASSLGTGGRETQYF. CDR3 bases: TGTGCCAGCAGCTTGGGGACAGGGGGCCGAGAGACCCAGTACTTC. The J gene is TRBJ2-5, the V gene TRBV5-4; 11 positions match TRBD1. Germline V gene sequence: CDR1 SGHNT, CDR2 YYREEE (reference sequence). The CDR3 contains 15 residues. V shed 0 bases, J shed 4 bases, and the junction held 2 bases outside the gene matches.

The rearrangement links TRBV18 to TRBJ1-4, with 8 bases aligning to TRBD1. V shed 3 bases and J 8 bases; nucleotides not matched to a gene: 5. The CDR3 length is 14 residues. The germline V gene has CDR1 KGHSH and CDR2 LQKENI. CDR3 loop: CASSPLGQGEKLFF. The CDR3 nucleotides read TGTGCCAGCTCACCTCTCGGACAGGGCGAAAAACTGTTTTTT.

This clone was found a few times. The chain is built from TRBV6-1 and TRBJ1-2, with D tentatively TRBD1 (6 bases). The germline CDR1 and CDR2 sequences are MNHNS and SASEGT. The CDR3 covers 14 residues. The ends were cut back, 5 bases at V and 8 bases at J, with 18 bases in the middle. In nucleotides, the CDR3 is TGTGCCAGCAGTCGACAGGCTGGGGAAGGGGGCTACACCTTC. Its protein product is CASSRQAGEGGYTF.

The V gene is TRBV6-6, the J gene TRBJ1-1; no clear D. The CDR3 covers 13 residues. Looked up from germline, CDR1 is MNHNY and CDR2 is SVGAGI (reference sequence). Trimming took 3 bases from V and 6 from J, leaving 11 bases between them. In nucleotides, the CDR3 is TGTGCCAGCAGTTATGTATCCCAGGCTGAAGCTTTCTTT. Its protein is CASSYVSQAEAFF.

V and J are TRBV29-1 and TRBJ1-6; D is unclear. The germline gives CDR1 SQVTM, CDR2 ANQGSEA. The V end lost 6 bases, the J end lost 8 bases, and 26 bases lay between the germline ends. The CDR3 consists of 17 residues. The CDR3 nucleotides are TGCAGCGTGCCCATCTACAGTTTCTTAAGCGGGTATTCACCCCTCCACTTT. Translated, it gives CSVPIYSFLSGYSPLHF.

The genes are TRBV4-2 and TRBJ2-7, with 10 bases lining up with TRBD2. The V and J ends lost 5 bases and 2 bases, in that order; junction bases with no gene match: 15. The CDR3 sequence is 18 residues long. CDR1 and CDR2 (germline): LGHNA, YNFKEQ. The DNA of the CDR3 is TGTGCCAGCAGCTCCTCCCACAGCGGGGGGGGGAAAGCCTACGAGCAGTACTTC. Its translation is CASSSSHSGGGKAYEQYF.

The V call is TRBV7-2, the J call TRBJ2-7; TRBD2 aligns across 9 bases. V dropped 1 base and J dropped 0; count of bases not matched to a gene: 10. The CDR3 length is 18 residues. The V gene's germline CDR1 is SGHTA and CDR2 FQGNSA. The CDR3 region is CASSLGWRRGRGSYEQYF. The CDR3 DNA follows: TGTGCCAGCAGCTTAGGGTGGCGGCGCGGGAGGGGCTCCTACGAGCAGTACTTC.

The chain carries TRBV18 and TRBJ2-1; D might be TRBD2 (7 bases). Germline lookup yields CDR1 KGHSH and CDR2 LQKENI. V lost 6 bases to trimming and J lost 3 bases, with 18 bases between them. This CDR3 spans 16 amino acids. Written as DNA, the CDR3 is TGTGCCAGCTCCACGTCCCGGGGGGCCCACTACAATGAGCAGTTCTTC. This translates into CASSTSRGAHYNEQFF.

V is TRBV7-2 and J is TRBJ2-7; 8 bases agree with TRBD1. Looked up from germline, CDR1 is SGHTA and CDR2 is FQGNSA. Trimming at V came to 6 bases and at J to 3 bases, leaving 4 bases not matched to a gene. The CDR3 has 13 residues. The CDR3 DNA reads as TGTGCCAGCAGTCGGGACAGGATCTACGAGCAGTACTTC. Translating gives CASSRDRIYEQYF.

This chain uses TRBV18 with TRBJ1-2, with TRBD1 as a possible D gene (5 bases). This CDR3 region has 18 residues. The germline V and J ends were trimmed by 6 bases and 3 bases, with 26 bases remaining between them. From germline, CDR1 is KGHSH and CDR2 LQKENI. The CDR3 DNA reads TGTGCCAGCTCCCATAGGGGCCCCGCTCTCAGCCTCTACTATGGCTACACCTTC. Protein: CASSHRGPALSLYYGYTF.